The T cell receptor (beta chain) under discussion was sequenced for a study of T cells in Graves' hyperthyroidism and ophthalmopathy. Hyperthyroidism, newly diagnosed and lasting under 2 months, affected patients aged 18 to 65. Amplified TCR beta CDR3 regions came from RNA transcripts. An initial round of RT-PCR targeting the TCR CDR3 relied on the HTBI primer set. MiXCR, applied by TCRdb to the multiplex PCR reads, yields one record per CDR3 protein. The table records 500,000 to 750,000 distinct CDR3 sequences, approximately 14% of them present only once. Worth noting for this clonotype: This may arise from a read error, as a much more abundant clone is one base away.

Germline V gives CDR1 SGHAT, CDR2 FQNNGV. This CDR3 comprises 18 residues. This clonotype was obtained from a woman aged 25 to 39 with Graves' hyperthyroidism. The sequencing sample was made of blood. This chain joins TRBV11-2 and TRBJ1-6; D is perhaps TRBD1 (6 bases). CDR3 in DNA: TGTGCCAGCAGCTCAAGCGCAAGTGGGGGGGCCTACAATTCACCCCTCCACTTT. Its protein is CASSSSASGGAYNSPLHF. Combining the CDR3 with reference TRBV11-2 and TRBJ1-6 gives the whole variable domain EAGVAQSPRYKIIEKRQSVAFWCNPISGHATLYWYQQILGQGPKLLIQFQNNGVVDDSQLPKDRFSAERLKGVDSTLKIQPAKLEDSAVYLCASSSSASGGAYNSPLHFGNGTRLTVT.